This paragraph reports one TCR beta chain. Its specificity is unknown. The data originate from a study of blood T cells in healthy people across ages. The second PCR ran 7 to 11 cycles with a sample-barcoded 5' primer and J-beta primers. The template-switch adaptor was a 5' adaptor with 12 random nucleotides. It tagged each cDNA molecule. MiXCR, run by TCRdb on the 5' RACE reads, gives a single entry per CDR3 protein. The table has 1.5 million to 2 million distinct CDR3 sequences, about 28% seen once. Researchers report isolating at least 6.5 million PBMCs per sample. Germline CDR1 reads SGHTA; CDR2 reads FQGNSA. V lost 2 bases and J lost 5, with 10 bases in between. The CDR3 contains 13 residues. The study's findings and limits: In older individuals, TCR beta diversity per million T cells was lower, falling roughly linearly with age. The study could not conclusively compare naive and antigen-experienced cells, given its unsorted PBMCs.

This sequence was found in a woman aged 25 to 39 in good health. The specimen sequenced was blood. The genes are TRBV7-2 and TRBJ2-7, with D uncertain. CDR3 region: CASSLWSEDEQYF. DNA of the CDR3: TGTGCCAGCAGCTTATGGTCTGAGGACGAGCAGTACTTC.